This T cell receptor (beta chain) is from a study of blood T cell repertoires in COVID-19. Study-level information: The cDNA or gDNA used as material had been derived from T cells, B-cell-depleted T cells, or PBMCs.

Authors' processing steps: Using reference gene primer amplification, nucleated cell counts were estimated. The method was immunoSEQ multiplex PCR; TCRdb's version includes in-frame clones alone and lacks a portion of them. That table is the source of V, J and clone size, and D and trimming were worked out from the DNA. The sample holds about 120,000 clones, about 79% seen once. The J segment lost 1 base and the V segment lost 4 bases, leaving 9 bases of the junction unmatched. This CDR3 region has 16 residues. The germline gives CDR1 SGHNT, CDR2 YYREEE (reference sequence). The TCR was taken from a man in his sixties or seventies with acute or convalescent COVID-19. V usage is TRBV5-4 and J usage is TRBJ1-2; the match to TRBD1 covers 8 bases. Sequences were obtained from peripheral blood. This chain's CDR3 is CASSPRTGPRNYGYTF. The DNA of the CDR3 is TGTGCCAGCAGCCCGAGGACAGGGCCGCGTAACTATGGCTACACCTTC.